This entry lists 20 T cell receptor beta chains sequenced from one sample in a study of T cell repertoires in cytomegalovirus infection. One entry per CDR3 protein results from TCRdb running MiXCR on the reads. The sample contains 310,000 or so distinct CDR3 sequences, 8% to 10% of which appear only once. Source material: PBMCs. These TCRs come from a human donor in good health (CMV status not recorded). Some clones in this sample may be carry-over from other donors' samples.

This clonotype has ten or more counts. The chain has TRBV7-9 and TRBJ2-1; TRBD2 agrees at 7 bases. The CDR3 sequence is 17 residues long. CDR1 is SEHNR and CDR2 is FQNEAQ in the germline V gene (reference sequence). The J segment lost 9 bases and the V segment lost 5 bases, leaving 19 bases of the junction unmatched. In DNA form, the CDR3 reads TGTGCCAGCAGCCCCTTCCTCCTAGCGGACTATGGTAGTGAGCAGTTCTTC. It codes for CASSPFLLADYGSEQFF.

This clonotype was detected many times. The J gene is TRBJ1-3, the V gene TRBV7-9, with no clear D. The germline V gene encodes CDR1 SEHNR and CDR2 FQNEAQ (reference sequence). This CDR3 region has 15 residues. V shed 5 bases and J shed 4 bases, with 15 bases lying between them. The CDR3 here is CASSGRPALGNTIYF. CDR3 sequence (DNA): TGTGCCAGCAGCGGCCGGCCGGCATTGGGAAACACCATATATTTT.

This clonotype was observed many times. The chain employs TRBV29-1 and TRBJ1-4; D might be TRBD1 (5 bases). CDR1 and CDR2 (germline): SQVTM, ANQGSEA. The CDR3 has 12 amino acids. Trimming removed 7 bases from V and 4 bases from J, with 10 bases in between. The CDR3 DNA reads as TGCAGCGCCCGGGGCTTTAATGAAAAACTGTTTTTT. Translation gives CSARGFNEKLFF.

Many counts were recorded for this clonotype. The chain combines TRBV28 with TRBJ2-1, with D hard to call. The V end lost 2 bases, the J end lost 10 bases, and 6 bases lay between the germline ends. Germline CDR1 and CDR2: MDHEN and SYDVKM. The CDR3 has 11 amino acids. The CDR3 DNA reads TGTGCCAGCAGTTTAAAGTTCGAGCAGTTCTTC. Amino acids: CASSLKFEQFF.

The CDR3 DNA reads TGTGCCAGCCGTCGCGTGGGGCTTAACACTGAAGCTTTCTTT. Protein: CASRRVGLNTEAFF. The gene calls are TRBV5-6 and TRBJ1-1; D perhaps matches TRBD1 (5 bases). The germline V gene encodes CDR1 SGHDT and CDR2 YYEEEE. With 7 bases removed from V and 2 bases from J, the gap between germline ends came to 15 bases. CDR3 length equals 14 residues.

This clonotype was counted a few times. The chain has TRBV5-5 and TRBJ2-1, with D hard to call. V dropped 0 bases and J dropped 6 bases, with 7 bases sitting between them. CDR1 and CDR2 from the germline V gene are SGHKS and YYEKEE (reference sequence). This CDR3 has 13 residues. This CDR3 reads CASSLEGSNEQFF. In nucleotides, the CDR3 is TGTGCCAGCAGCTTGGAGGGAAGCAATGAGCAGTTCTTC.

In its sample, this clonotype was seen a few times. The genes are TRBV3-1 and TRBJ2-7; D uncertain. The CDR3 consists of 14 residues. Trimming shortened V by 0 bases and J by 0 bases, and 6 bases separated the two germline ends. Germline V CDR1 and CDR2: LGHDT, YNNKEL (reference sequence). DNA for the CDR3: TGTGCCAGCAGCCAAGAGGTTCGCTCCTACGAGCAGTACTTC. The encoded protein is CASSQEVRSYEQYF.

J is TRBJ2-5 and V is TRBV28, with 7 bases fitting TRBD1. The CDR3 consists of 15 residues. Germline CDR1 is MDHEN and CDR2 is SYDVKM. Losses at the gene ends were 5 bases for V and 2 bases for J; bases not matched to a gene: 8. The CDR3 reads CASSPPGRGQETQYF. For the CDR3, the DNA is TGTGCCAGCAGTCCCCCGGGCAGGGGGCAAGAGACCCAGTACTTC.

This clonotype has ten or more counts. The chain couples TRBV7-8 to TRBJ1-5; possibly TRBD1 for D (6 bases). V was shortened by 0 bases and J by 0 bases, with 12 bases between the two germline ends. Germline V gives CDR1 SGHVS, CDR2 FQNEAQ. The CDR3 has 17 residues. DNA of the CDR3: TGTGCCAGCAGCTTAGCGGACAGACCCTATAGCAATCAGCCCCAGCATTTT. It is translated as CASSLADRPYSNQPQHF.

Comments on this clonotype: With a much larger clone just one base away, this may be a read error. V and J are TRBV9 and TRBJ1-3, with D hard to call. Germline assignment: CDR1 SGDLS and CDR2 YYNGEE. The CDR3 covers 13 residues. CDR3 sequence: CAGSVTYGNTIYF. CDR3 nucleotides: TGTGCCGGCAGCGTAACCTACGGAAACACCATATATTTT.

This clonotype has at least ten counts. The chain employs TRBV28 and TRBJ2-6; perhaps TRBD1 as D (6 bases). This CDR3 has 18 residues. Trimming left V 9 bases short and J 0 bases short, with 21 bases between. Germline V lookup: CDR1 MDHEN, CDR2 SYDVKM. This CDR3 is CASWDSGTMLSGANVLTF. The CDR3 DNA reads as TGTGCCAGTTGGGATTCAGGGACAATGCTCTCTGGGGCCAACGTCCTGACTTTC. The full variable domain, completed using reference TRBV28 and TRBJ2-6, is DVKVTQSSRYLVKRTGEKVFLECVQDMDHENMFWYRQDPGLGLRLIYFSYDVKMKEKGDIPEGYSVSREKKERFSLILESASTNQTSMYLCASWDSGTMLSGANVLTFGAGSRLTVL.

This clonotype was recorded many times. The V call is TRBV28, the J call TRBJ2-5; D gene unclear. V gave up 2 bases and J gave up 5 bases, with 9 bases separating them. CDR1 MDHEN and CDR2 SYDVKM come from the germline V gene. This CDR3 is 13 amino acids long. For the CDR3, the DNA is TGTGCCAGCAGTTTAAAGTCTGGGGAGACCCAGTACTTC. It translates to CASSLKSGETQYF.

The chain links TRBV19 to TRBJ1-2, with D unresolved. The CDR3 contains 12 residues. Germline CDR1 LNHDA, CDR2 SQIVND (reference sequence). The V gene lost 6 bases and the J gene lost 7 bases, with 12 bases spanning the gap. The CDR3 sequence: CASRRGMSGYTF. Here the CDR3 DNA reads TGTGCCAGTAGGCGAGGGATGAGTGGCTACACCTTC.

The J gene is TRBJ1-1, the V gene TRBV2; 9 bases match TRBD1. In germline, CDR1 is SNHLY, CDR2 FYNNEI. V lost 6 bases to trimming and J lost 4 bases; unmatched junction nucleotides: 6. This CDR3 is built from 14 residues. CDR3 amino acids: CASSRTGVATEAFF. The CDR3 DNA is TGTGCCAGCAGCCGGACAGGGGTCGCCACTGAAGCTTTCTTT.

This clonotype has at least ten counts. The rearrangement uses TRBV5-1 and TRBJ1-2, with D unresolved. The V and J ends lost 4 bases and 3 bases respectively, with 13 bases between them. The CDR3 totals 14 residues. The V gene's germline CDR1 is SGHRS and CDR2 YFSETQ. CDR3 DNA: TGCGCCAGCAGCCACCGAGGAGAGGACTATGGCTACACCTTC. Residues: CASSHRGEDYGYTF.

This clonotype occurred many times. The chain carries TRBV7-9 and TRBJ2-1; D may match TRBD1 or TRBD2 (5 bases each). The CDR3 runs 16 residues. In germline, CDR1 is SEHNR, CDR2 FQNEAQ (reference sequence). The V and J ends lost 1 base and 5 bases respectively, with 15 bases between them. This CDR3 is CASSLGGNIADNEQFF. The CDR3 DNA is TGTGCCAGCAGCTTAGGGGGGAATATTGCTGACAATGAGCAGTTCTTC.

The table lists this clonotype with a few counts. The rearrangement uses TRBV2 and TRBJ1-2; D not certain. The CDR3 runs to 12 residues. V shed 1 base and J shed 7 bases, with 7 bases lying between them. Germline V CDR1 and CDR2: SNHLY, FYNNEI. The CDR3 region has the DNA TGTGCCAGCAGTGAAGAGGAGTTTGGCTACACCTTC. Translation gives CASSEEEFGYTF.

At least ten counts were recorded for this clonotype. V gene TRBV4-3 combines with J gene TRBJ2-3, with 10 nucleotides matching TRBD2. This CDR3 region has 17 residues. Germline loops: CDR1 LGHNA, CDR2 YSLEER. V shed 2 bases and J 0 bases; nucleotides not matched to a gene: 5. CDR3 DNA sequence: TGCGCCAGCAGCCAACTCCCTAGCGGGAGCAGCACAGATACGCAGTATTTT. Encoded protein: CASSQLPSGSSTDTQYF.

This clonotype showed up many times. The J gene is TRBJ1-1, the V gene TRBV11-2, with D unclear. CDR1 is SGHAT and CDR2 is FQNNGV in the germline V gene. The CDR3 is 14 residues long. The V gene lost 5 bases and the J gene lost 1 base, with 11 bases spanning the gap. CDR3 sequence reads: CASSARVPNTEAFF. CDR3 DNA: TGTGCCAGCAGCGCACGGGTACCGAACACTGAAGCTTTCTTT.

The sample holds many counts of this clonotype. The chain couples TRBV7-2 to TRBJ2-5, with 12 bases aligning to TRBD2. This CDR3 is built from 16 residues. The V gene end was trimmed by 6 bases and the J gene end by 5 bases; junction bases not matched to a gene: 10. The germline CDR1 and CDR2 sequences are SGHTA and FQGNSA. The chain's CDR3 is CASSFGLAGHGETQYF. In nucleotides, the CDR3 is TGTGCCAGCAGTTTTGGACTAGCGGGGCATGGGGAGACCCAGTACTTC.